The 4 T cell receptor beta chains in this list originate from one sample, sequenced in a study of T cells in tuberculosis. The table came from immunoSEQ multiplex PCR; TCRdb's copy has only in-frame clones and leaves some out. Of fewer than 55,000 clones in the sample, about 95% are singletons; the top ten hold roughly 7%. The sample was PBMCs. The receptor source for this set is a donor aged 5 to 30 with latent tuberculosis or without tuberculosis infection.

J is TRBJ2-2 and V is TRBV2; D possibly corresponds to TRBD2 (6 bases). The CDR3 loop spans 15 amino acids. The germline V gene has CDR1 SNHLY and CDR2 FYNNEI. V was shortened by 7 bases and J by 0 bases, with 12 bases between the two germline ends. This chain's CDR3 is CASTGLKTNTGELFF. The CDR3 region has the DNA TGTGCCAGCACAGGACTAAAAACGAACACCGGGGAGCTGTTTTTT. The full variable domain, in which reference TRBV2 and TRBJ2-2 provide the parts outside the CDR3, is EPEVTQTPSHQVTQMGQEVILRCVPISNHLYFYWYRQILGQKVEFLVSFYNNEISEKSEIFDDQFSVERPDGSNFTLKIRSTKLEDSAMYFCASTGLKTNTGELFFGEGSRLTVL.

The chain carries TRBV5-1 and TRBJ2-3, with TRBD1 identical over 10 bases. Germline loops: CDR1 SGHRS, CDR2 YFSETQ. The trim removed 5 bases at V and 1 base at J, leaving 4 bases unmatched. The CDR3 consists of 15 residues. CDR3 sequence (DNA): TGCGCCAGCAGACGACAGGGGGCTGGCACAGATACGCAGTATTTT. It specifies CASRRQGAGTDTQYF.

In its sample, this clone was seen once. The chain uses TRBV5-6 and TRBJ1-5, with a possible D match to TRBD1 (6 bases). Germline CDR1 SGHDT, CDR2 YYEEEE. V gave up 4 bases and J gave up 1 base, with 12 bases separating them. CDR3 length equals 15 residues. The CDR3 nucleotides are TGTGCCAGCAGCCCTTACAGGGTCAGCAATCAGCCCCAGCATTTT. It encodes CASSPYRVSNQPQHF.

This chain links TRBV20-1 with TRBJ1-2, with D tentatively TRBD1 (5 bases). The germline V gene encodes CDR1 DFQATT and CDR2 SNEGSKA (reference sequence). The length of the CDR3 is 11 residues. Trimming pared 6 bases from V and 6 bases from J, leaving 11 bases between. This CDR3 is CSAGGRDGYTF. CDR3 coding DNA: TGCAGTGCGGGGGGGAGGGATGGCTACACCTTC.